The present T cell receptor beta chain was sequenced within a study of regulatory T cells in long-lasting Graves disease. This clonotype was counted ten times or more. Construction of the TCR beta libraries employed iRepertoire HTBI primers in conjunction with Arm-PCR of CDR3 regions. TCRdb fed the multiplex PCR reads into MiXCR, producing one record per CDR3 protein. The sample has hundreds of thousands of distinct CDR3 sequences; roughly 15% are singletons. As to time point: newly diagnosed GD, antithyroid drugs for less than 3 months. From RNA extracted from PBMCs, the TCR library was made. Germline V gene lookup returns CDR1 LGHNT and CDR2 FRNRAP. CDR3 length: 14 residues. V was cut by 7 bases and J by 1 base, with 13 bases left in between. This sample was also put to use in a study of T cells in Graves' hyperthyroidism and ophthalmopathy.

This chain uses TRBV12-5 with TRBJ1-2; D remains unclear. The sample in question was peripheral blood mononuclear cells (PBMCs), obtained at new diagnosis, from a patient treated with antithyroid drugs. The sequence was collected from a woman aged 40 to 49 with Graves disease. CDR3 region: CASAGDGNNYGYTF. Written as DNA, the CDR3 is TGTGCTAGTGCTGGCGACGGAAATAACTATGGCTACACCTTC.